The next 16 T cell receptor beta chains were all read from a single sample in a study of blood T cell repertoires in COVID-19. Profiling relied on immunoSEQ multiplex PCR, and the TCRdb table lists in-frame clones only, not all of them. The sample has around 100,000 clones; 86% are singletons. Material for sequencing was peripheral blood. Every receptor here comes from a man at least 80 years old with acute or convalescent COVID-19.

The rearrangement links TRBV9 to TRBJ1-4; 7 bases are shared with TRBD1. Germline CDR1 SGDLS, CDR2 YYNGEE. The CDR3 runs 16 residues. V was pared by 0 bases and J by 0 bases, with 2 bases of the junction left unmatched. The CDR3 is CASSVGTGATNEKLFF. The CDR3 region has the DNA TGTGCCAGCAGCGTAGGAACAGGGGCAACTAATGAAAAACTGTTTTTT.

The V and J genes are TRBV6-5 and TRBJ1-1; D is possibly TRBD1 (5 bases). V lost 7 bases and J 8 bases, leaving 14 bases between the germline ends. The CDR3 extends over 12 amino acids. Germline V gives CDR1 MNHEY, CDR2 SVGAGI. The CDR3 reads CASNRREGEAFF. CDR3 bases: TGTGCCAGCAACCGCAGGGAGGGGGAAGCTTTCTTT.

This CDR3 is CASSAILAASYNEQFF. The CDR3 region has the DNA TGTGCCAGCAGCGCCATACTAGCGGCTTCCTACAATGAGCAGTTCTTC. V is TRBV21-1 and J is TRBJ2-1; the table's D gene call, TRBD2, was not cross checked with the DNA. TRBV21-1 has pseudogene status. The CDR3 loop spans 16 amino acids.

The CDR3 is CASSRDSNYGYTF. The CDR3 bases are TGTGCCAGCTCACGGGACAGTAACTATGGCTACACCTTC. J is TRBJ1-2 and V is TRBV18; 7 bases line up with TRBD1. The CDR3 totals 13 residues. Per the germline V gene, CDR1 is KGHSH and CDR2 is LQKENI. V shed 4 bases, J shed 1 base, and the junction held 0 bases outside the gene matches.

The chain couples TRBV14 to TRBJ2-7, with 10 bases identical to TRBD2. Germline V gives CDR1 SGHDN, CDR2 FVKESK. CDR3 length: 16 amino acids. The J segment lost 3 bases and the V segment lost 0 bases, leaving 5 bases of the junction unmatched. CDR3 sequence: CASSQESPSGSYEQYF. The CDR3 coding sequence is TGTGCCAGCAGCCAAGAATCGCCTAGCGGGAGCTACGAGCAGTACTTC.

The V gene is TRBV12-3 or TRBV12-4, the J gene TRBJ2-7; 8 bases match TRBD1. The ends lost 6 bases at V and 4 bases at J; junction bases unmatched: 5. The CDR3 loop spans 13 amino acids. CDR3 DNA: TGTGCCAGCAGCAAGGGACAGGAGTACGAGCAGTACTTC. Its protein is CASSKGQEYEQYF.

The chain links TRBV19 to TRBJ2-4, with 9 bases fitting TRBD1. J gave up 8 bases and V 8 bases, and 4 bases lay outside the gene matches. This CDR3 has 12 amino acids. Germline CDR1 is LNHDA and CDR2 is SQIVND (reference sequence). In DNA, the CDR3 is TGTGCCAGTCGGACAGGGGTCCACATTCAGTACTTC. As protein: CASRTGVHIQYF.

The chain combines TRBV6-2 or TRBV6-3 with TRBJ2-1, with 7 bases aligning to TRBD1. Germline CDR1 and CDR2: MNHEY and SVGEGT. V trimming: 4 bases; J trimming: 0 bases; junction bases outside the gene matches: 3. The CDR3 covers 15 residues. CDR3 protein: CASSWDSHSYNEQFF. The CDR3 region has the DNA TGTGCCAGCAGTTGGGACAGCCACTCCTACAATGAGCAGTTCTTC.

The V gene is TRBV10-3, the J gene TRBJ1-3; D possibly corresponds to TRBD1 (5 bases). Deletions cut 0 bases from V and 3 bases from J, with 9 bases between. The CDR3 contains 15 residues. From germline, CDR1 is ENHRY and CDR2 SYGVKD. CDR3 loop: CAISESRVDGNTIYF. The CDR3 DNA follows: TGTGCCATCAGTGAGTCCAGGGTGGATGGAAACACCATATATTTT.

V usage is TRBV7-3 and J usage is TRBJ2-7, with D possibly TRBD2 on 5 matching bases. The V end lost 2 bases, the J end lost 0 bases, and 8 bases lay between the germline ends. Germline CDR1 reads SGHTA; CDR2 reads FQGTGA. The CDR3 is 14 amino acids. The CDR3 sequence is CASSLSGSSYEQYF. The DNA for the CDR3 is TGTGCCAGCAGCTTATCGGGGAGCTCCTACGAGCAGTACTTC.

The CDR3 protein is CASSRTGGEETQYF. DNA for the CDR3: TGTGCCAGCAGCCGGACAGGGGGAGAAGAGACCCAGTACTTC. The chain combines TRBV11-2 with TRBJ2-5; TRBD1 matches at 10 bases. Germline CDR1 is SGHAT and CDR2 is FQNNGV. There are 14 residues in the CDR3. The trim removed 5 bases at V and 3 bases at J, leaving 3 bases unmatched.

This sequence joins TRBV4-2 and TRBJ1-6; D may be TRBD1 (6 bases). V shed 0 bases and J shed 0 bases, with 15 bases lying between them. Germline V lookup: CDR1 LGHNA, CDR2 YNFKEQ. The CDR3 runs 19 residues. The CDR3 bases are TGTGCCAGCAGCCAAGATAGTCAGGGGTCGAGCTCCTATAATTCACCCCTCCACTTT. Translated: CASSQDSQGSSSYNSPLHF.

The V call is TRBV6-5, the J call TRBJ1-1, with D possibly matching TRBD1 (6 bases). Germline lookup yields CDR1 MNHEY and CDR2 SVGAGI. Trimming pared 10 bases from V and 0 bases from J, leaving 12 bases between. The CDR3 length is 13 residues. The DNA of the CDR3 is TGTGCCATCCAGGGACACTTGAACACTGAAGCTTTCTTT. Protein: CAIQGHLNTEAFF.

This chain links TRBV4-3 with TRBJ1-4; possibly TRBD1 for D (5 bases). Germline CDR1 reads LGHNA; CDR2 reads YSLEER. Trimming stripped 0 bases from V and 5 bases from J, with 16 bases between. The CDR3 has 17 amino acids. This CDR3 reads CASSQDATARGNEKLFF. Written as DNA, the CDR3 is TGCGCCAGCAGCCAAGACGCGACAGCCCGGGGGAATGAAAAACTGTTTTTT.

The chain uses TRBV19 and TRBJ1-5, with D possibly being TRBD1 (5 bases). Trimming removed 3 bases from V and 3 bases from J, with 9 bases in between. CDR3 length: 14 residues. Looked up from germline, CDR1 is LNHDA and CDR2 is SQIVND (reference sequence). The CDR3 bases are TGTGCCAGTAGTATGGGGCAGCTCAATCAGCCCCAGCATTTT. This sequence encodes CASSMGQLNQPQHF.

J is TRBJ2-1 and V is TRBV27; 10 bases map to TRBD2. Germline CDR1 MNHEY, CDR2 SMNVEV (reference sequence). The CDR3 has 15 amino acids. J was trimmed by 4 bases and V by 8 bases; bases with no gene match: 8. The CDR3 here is CASHVGLAAYNEQFF. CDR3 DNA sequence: TGTGCCAGCCACGTAGGACTAGCGGCTTACAATGAGCAGTTCTTC.